A single sample gave rise to the 30 T cell receptor beta chains below, sequenced in a study of Tregs in tolerant kidney transplant recipients. Produced via immunoSEQ multiplex PCR; TCRdb's table is partial and in-frame only. The sample has 75,000 to 95,000 clones, approximately 94% seen once. Sequenced input: CD8+ T cells from blood. The receptors come from a human donor in good health.

The genes are TRBV6-4 and TRBJ1-1; D is undetermined. Per the germline V gene, CDR1 is MRHNA and CDR2 is SNTAGT. This CDR3 is 15 amino acids long. Trimming stripped 2 bases from V and 1 base from J, with 11 bases between. DNA of the CDR3: TGTGCCAGCAGTGACGACCGAGAATCGAACACTGAAGCTTTCTTT. Amino acids: CASSDDRESNTEAFF.

This clone came up once. V usage is TRBV15 and J usage is TRBJ2-5, with 8 nucleotides matching TRBD2. The germline V gene encodes CDR1 LNHNV and CDR2 YYDKDF (reference sequence). The V gene end was trimmed by 1 base and the J gene end by 4 bases; junction bases not matched to a gene: 2. The CDR3 spans 14 residues. CDR3 sequence (DNA): TGTGCCACCAGCAGAGGCGGGGGGCGAGAGACCCAGTACTTC. It translates to CATSRGGGRETQYF.

This clone has only one observation. This chain connects TRBV5-1 to TRBJ2-7, with 9 bases matching TRBD2. This CDR3 has 16 amino acids. The V gene's germline CDR1 is SGHRS and CDR2 YFSETQ. Trimming at V came to 4 bases and at J to 5 bases, leaving 13 bases not matched to a gene. The CDR3 region has the DNA TGCGCCAGCAGCCAAACCGGGACTAGCTTTGTCCACGAGCAGTACTTC. This translates into CASSQTGTSFVHEQYF.

The chain recombines TRBV7-9 with TRBJ2-3; 7 nucleotides align to TRBD2. CDR1 SEHNR and CDR2 FQNEAQ come from the germline V gene (reference sequence). This CDR3 comprises 15 residues. With V trimmed by 2 bases and J by 2 bases, 4 bases remained unmatched. The CDR3 DNA sequence: TGTGCCAGCAGCTTACTAGCGGCCTACACAGATACGCAGTATTTT. This codes for CASSLLAAYTDTQYF.

The V call is TRBV13, the J call TRBJ2-7, with 7 positions matching TRBD1. V lost 5 bases and J lost 6; bases outside the gene matches: 7. The CDR3 consists of 13 residues. Germline lookup yields CDR1 PRHDT and CDR2 FYEKMQ (reference sequence). CDR3: CASSPRQGTEQYF. For the CDR3, the DNA is TGTGCCAGCAGCCCACGACAGGGTACCGAGCAGTACTTC.

V and J are TRBV6-5 and TRBJ2-7; no definite D call. Germline loops: CDR1 MNHEY, CDR2 SVGAGI. The CDR3 has 14 amino acids. V lost 0 bases, J lost 6 bases, and 12 bases lay in between. The CDR3 sequence: CASSYSGRTAEQYF. CDR3 in DNA: TGTGCCAGCAGTTACTCTGGGCGGACCGCCGAGCAGTACTTC.

The genes are TRBV7-9 and TRBJ2-5, with 8 bases fitting TRBD2. There are 16 residues in the CDR3. In germline, CDR1 is SEHNR, CDR2 FQNEAQ (reference sequence). With V trimmed by 5 bases and J by 1 base, 9 bases remained unmatched. The CDR3 loop is CASSPRAGEPQETQYF. In nucleotides, the CDR3 is TGTGCCAGCAGCCCCCGAGCGGGAGAACCCCAAGAGACCCAGTACTTC.

CDR3 in amino acids: CASSQSLADYEQYF. The CDR3 DNA reads TGTGCCAGCAGCCAATCCCTAGCGGACTACGAGCAGTACTTC. The chain has TRBV7-9 and TRBJ2-7; 7 bases align to TRBD2. This CDR3 comprises 14 residues. V was pared by 5 bases and J by 3 bases, with 7 bases of the junction left unmatched. Germline lookup yields CDR1 SEHNR and CDR2 FQNEAQ (reference sequence).

This clone was detected only once. The chain carries TRBV5-1 and TRBJ2-7, with 7 bases lining up with TRBD1. Germline CDR1 is SGHRS and CDR2 is YFSETQ. The CDR3 is 15 amino acids. The ends lost 0 bases at V and 2 bases at J; junction bases unmatched: 5. CDR3 sequence reads: CASSLADRLTYEQYF. The CDR3 DNA is TGCGCCAGCAGCTTGGCGGACAGGTTGACCTACGAGCAGTACTTC.

The chain joins TRBV7-9 to TRBJ2-5; TRBD1 or TRBD2 may be the D gene (5 bases each). Germline lookup yields CDR1 SEHNR and CDR2 FQNEAQ (reference sequence). This CDR3 is built from 16 residues. Deletions cut 2 bases from V and 4 bases from J, with 17 bases between. The CDR3 nucleotides read TGTGCCAGCAGCTTAATACTAGGGGCCATCGGAGAGACCCAGTACTTC. Amino acid sequence: CASSLILGAIGETQYF.

The V gene is TRBV9, the J gene TRBJ2-1; 11 bases line up with TRBD2. CDR1 and CDR2 from the germline V gene are SGDLS and YYNGEE. V lost 4 bases, J lost 9 bases, and 12 bases stayed unmatched. This CDR3 has 16 amino acids. The CDR3 DNA reads TGTGCCAGCAGCCCGAGACTAGCGGGGTATAGGGGTGAGCAGTTCTTC. It translates to CASSPRLAGYRGEQFF.

This chain links TRBV19 with TRBJ1-1, with TRBD1 matching over 7 bases. Germline CDR1 and CDR2: LNHDA and SQIVND (reference sequence). The junction had 15 bases not matched to a gene; V was cut back by 5 bases and J by 3 bases. The CDR3 covers 17 residues. CDR3 sequence reads: CASSSRGGARWDTEAFF. CDR3 DNA sequence: TGTGCCAGTAGTTCCCGAGGGGGCGCCCGGTGGGACACTGAAGCTTTCTTT.

This chain uses TRBV30 with TRBJ2-7; D possibly corresponds to TRBD2 (6 bases). The CDR3 is 13 amino acids. Trimming removed 0 bases from V and 3 bases from J, with 9 bases in between. Germline V gene sequence: CDR1 GTSNPN, CDR2 SVGIG (reference sequence). Written as DNA, the CDR3 is TGTGCCTGGAGTGTGGGCGGGGACTACGAGCAGTACTTC. It specifies CAWSVGGDYEQYF.

The chain is built from TRBV4-1 and TRBJ2-5; TRBD1 matches at 9 bases. The CDR3 has 15 amino acids. The V segment lost 3 bases and the J segment 5 bases; nucleotides outside the gene matches: 7. In germline, CDR1 is MGHRA, CDR2 YSYEKL. The CDR3 bases are TGCGCCAGCAGCCACCCGGGACAGGGTAGGGAGACCCAGTACTTC. It specifies CASSHPGQGRETQYF.

This chain connects TRBV2 to TRBJ1-4, with 9 nucleotides matching TRBD1. CDR3 size: 14 residues. The germline V gene has CDR1 SNHLY and CDR2 FYNNEI. Trimming cost V 5 bases and J 7 bases; bases outside gene matches: 5. As DNA, the CDR3 is TGTGCCAGCAGTTACAGGGGGCGCCGTGAAAAACTGTTTTTT. Amino acids: CASSYRGRREKLFF.

The V gene is TRBV7-9, the J gene TRBJ2-7; tentatively, D is TRBD2 (5 bases). This CDR3 spans 13 amino acids. The V gene's germline CDR1 is SEHNR and CDR2 FQNEAQ (reference sequence). Trimming shortened V by 5 bases and J by 3 bases, and 11 bases separated the two germline ends. CDR3 nucleotides: TGTGCCAGCAGCGGGAGAGGGCTCTACGAGCAGTACTTC. The encoded protein is CASSGRGLYEQYF.

V gene TRBV27 combines with J gene TRBJ2-7; D uncertain. CDR1 is MNHEY and CDR2 is SMNVEV in the germline V gene (reference sequence). The CDR3 contains 17 residues. V was cut by 2 bases and J by 0 bases, with 17 bases left in between. CDR3 sequence reads: CASSLIGGLGPSYEQYF. In nucleotides, the CDR3 is TGTGCCAGCAGTTTAATCGGTGGCTTGGGTCCCTCCTACGAGCAGTACTTC.

This rearrangement joins TRBV30 to TRBJ2-3; D gene ambiguous. Germline CDR1 and CDR2: GTSNPN and SVGIG (reference sequence). The CDR3 contains 13 residues. Trimming pared 0 bases from V and 0 bases from J, leaving 4 bases between. CDR3 in DNA: TGTGCCTGGAGTGTAGGCAGCACAGATACGCAGTATTTT. Protein: CAWSVGSTDTQYF.

As DNA, the CDR3 is TGTGCCAGCAGTTACGGGGAACGGTCCTACGAGCAGTACTTC. Protein product: CASSYGERSYEQYF. The J gene is TRBJ2-7, the V gene TRBV6-5, with D hard to call. The CDR3 extends over 14 amino acids. Trimming removed 2 bases at V and 1 base at J, with 9 bases between. The germline gives CDR1 MNHEY, CDR2 SVGAGI.

The chain has TRBV30 and TRBJ2-2; D is undetermined. The CDR3 has 13 residues. From germline, CDR1 is GTSNPN and CDR2 SVGIG (reference sequence). Trimming took off 0 bases at V and 1 base at J, with 3 bases between the two ends. The CDR3 spells CAWSVRNTGELFF. DNA for the CDR3: TGTGCCTGGAGTGTAAGGAACACCGGGGAGCTGTTTTTT.

This clone was detected only a few times. The chain links TRBV6-1 to TRBJ2-3; 11 bases line up with TRBD2. With V trimmed by 1 base and J by 4 bases, 1 base remained unmatched. This CDR3 is 15 amino acids long. Germline loops: CDR1 MNHNS, CDR2 SASEGT. CDR3 in amino acids: CASSEVAGGPDTQYF. The CDR3 nucleotides read TGTGCCAGCAGTGAAGTAGCGGGAGGGCCAGATACGCAGTATTTT.

The genes are TRBV27 and TRBJ2-3, with D perhaps TRBD2 (5 bases). V was shortened by 6 bases and J by 7 bases, with 8 bases between the two germline ends. The CDR3 extends over 11 amino acids. Per germline, CDR1 MNHEY and CDR2 SMNVEV (reference sequence). Written as DNA, the CDR3 is TGTGCCAGCAGCGAGCGGAATACGCAGTATTTT. Its translation is CASSERNTQYF.

CDR3 coding DNA: TGTGCCAGCAGCGCTAACAGGGACGACGAGCAGTACTTC. Amino acids: CASSANRDDEQYF. J is TRBJ2-7 and V is TRBV7-9, with TRBD1 as a possible D gene (6 bases). This CDR3 region has 13 residues. From germline, CDR1 is SEHNR and CDR2 FQNEAQ (reference sequence). Trimming removed 5 bases from V and 5 bases from J, with 13 bases in between.

This chain uses TRBV9 with TRBJ1-1; D remains unclear. The V gene lost 0 bases and the J gene lost 5 bases, with 5 bases spanning the gap. CDR1 and CDR2 (germline): SGDLS, YYNGEE. The CDR3 consists of 12 residues. The CDR3 region is CASSVEGTEAFF. CDR3 nucleotides: TGTGCCAGCAGCGTAGAGGGTACTGAAGCTTTCTTT.

This clone was picked up one time. The V gene is TRBV5-1, the J gene TRBJ2-7; 7 nucleotides line up with TRBD2. The germline V gene encodes CDR1 SGHRS and CDR2 YFSETQ. The length of the CDR3 is 16 residues. J lost 1 base, V lost 2 bases, and 9 bases had no gene match. CDR3 DNA: TGCGCCAGCAGCTTAGGACTAGTAGGGAGGTCCTACGAGCAGTACTTC. It yields the protein CASSLGLVGRSYEQYF.

V is TRBV27 and J is TRBJ2-7, with no clear D. Germline CDR1 is MNHEY and CDR2 is SMNVEV (reference sequence). Trimming cost V 5 bases and J 7 bases, with 21 bases left between them. The CDR3 has 15 amino acids. In nucleotides, the CDR3 is TGTGCCAGCAGTCCTCCATACAAACGCTTTTGGGAGCAGTACTTC. Protein sequence: CASSPPYKRFWEQYF.

This clone has just one count. This sequence joins TRBV27 and TRBJ1-5; D possibly corresponds to TRBD1 (6 bases). Germline V CDR1 and CDR2: MNHEY, SMNVEV (reference sequence). This CDR3 contains 15 residues. The V end lost 2 bases, the J end lost 1 base, and 9 bases lay between the germline ends. The CDR3 region has the DNA TGTGCCAGCAGTTTAACGGGGGCGAGCAATCAGCCCCAGCATTTT. This gives the protein CASSLTGASNQPQHF.

The genes are TRBV10-3 and TRBJ2-3, with 7 bases matching TRBD1. The CDR3 has 14 residues. Germline V CDR1 and CDR2: ENHRY, SYGVKD. J lost 1 base, V lost 3 bases, and 1 base had no gene match. CDR3 nucleotide sequence: TGTGCCATCAGTGACGGACAGGGCACAGATACGCAGTATTTT. Translating it yields CAISDGQGTDTQYF.

The chain combines TRBV30 with TRBJ1-5, with D tentatively TRBD1 (5 bases). This CDR3 region has 18 residues. Trimming pared 2 bases from V and 0 bases from J, leaving 20 bases between. Per germline, CDR1 GTSNPN and CDR2 SVGIG (reference sequence). The CDR3 here is CAWSTFWDDRFSNQPQHF. CDR3 DNA sequence: TGTGCCTGGAGTACATTTTGGGACGACAGATTTAGCAATCAGCCCCAGCATTTT.

The chain carries TRBV9 and TRBJ2-5; D may correspond to TRBD1 or TRBD2 (5 bases each). Trimming removed 0 bases at V and 5 bases at J, with 11 bases between. CDR1 and CDR2 (germline): SGDLS, YYNGEE. This CDR3 is built from 14 residues. The CDR3 DNA follows: TGTGCCAGCAGCGTAGCTGGGGGTTTGGAGACCCAGTACTTC. This encodes CASSVAGGLETQYF.